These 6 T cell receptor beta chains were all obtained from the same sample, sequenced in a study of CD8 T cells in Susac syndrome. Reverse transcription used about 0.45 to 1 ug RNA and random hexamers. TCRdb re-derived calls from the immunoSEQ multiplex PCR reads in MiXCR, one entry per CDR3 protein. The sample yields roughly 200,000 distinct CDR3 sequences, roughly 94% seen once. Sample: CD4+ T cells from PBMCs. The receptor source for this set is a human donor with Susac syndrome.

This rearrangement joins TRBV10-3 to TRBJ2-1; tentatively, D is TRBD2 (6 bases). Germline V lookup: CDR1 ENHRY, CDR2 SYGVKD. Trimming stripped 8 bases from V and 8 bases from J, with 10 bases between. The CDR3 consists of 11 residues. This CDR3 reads CAIRREDEQFF. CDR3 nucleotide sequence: TGTGCCATCCGAAGGGAGGATGAGCAGTTCTTC.

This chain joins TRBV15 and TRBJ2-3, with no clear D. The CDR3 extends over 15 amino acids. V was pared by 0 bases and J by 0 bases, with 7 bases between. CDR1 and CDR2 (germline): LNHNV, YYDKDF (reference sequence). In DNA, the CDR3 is TGTGCCACCAGCAGAGATTCGGTTAGCACAGATACGCAGTATTTT. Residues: CATSRDSVSTDTQYF. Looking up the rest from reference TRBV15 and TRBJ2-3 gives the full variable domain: DAMVIQNPRYQVTQFGKPVTLSCSQTLNHNVMYWYQQKSSQAPKLLFHYYDKDFNNEADTPDNFQSRRPNTSFCFLDIRSPGLGDTAMYLCATSRDSVSTDTQYFGPGTRLTVL.

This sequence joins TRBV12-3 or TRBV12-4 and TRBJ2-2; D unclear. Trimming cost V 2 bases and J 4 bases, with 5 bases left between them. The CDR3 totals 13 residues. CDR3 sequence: CASSLYRTGELFF. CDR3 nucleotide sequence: TGTGCCAGCAGTTTATATCGCACCGGGGAGCTGTTTTTT.

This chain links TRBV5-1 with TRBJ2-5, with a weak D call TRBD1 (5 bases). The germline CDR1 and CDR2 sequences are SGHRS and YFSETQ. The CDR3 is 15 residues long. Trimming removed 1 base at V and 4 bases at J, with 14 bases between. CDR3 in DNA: TGCGCCAGCAGCTTGACTGGACAACGGGCAGAGACCCAGTACTTC. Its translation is CASSLTGQRAETQYF.

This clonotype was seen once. The DNA of the CDR3 is TGTGCCAGCAGTTTCAGACTAGCGGGAGGGGAAGTCGATGAGCAGTTCTTC. Amino acids: CASSFRLAGGEVDEQFF. The chain carries TRBV6-2 or TRBV6-3 and TRBJ2-1, with 14 bases aligning to TRBD2. V shed 4 bases, J shed 8 bases, and the junction held 10 bases outside the gene matches. This CDR3 spans 17 amino acids. Per the germline V gene, CDR1 is MNHEY and CDR2 is SVGEGT.

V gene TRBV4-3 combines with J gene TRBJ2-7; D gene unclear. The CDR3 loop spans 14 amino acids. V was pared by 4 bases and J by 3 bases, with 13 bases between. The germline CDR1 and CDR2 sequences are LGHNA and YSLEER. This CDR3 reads CASSLGQANYEQYF. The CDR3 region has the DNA TGCGCCAGCAGCCTCGGTCAAGCAAACTACGAGCAGTACTTC.